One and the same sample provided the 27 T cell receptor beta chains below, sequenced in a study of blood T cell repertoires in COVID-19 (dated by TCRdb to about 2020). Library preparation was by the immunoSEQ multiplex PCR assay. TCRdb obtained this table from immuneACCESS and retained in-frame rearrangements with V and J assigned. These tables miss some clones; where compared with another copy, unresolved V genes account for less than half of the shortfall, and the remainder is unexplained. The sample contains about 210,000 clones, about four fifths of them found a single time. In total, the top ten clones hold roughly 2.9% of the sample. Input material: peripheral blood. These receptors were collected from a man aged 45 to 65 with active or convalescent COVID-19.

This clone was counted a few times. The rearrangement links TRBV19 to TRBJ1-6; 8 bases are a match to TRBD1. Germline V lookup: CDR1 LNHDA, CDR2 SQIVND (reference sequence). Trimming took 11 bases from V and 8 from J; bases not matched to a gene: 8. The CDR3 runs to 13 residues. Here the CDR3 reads CAGSGTGDSPLHF. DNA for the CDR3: TGTGCCGGCTCCGGGACAGGAGATTCACCCCTCCACTTT.

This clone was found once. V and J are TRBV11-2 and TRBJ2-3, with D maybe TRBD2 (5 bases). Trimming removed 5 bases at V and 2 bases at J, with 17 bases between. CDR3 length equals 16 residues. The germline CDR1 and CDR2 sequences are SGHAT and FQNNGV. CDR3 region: CASSPGITDITDTQYF. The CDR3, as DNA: TGTGCCAGCAGCCCCGGGATAACAGATATCACAGATACGCAGTATTTT.

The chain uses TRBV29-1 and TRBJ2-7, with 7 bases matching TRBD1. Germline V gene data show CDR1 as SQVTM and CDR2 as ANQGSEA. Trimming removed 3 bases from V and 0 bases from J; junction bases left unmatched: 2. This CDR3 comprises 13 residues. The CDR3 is CSVEDRTSYEQYF. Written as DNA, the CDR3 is TGCAGCGTTGAGGACAGGACCTCCTACGAGCAGTACTTC.

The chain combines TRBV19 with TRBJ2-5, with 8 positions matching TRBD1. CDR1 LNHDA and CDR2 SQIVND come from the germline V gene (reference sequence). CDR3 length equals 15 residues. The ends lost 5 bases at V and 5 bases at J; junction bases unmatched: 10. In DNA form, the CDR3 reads TGTGCCAGTAGTGCCCAGACAGGGGCGGGGGAGACCCAGTACTTC. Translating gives CASSAQTGAGETQYF. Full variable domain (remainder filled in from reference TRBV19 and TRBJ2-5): DGGITQSPKYLFRKEGQNVTLSCEQNLNHDAMYWYRQDPGQGLRLIYYSQIVNDFQKGDIAEGYSVSREKKESFPLTVTSAQKNPTAFYLCASSAQTGAGETQYFGPGTRLLVL.

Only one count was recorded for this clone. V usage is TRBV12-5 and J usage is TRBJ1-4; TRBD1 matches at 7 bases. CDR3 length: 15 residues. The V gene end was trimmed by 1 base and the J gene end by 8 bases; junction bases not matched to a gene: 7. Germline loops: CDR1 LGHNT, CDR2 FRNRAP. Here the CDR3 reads CASGLALDRVEKLFF. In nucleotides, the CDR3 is TGTGCTAGTGGTTTGGCCCTCGACAGGGTGGAAAAACTGTTTTTT.

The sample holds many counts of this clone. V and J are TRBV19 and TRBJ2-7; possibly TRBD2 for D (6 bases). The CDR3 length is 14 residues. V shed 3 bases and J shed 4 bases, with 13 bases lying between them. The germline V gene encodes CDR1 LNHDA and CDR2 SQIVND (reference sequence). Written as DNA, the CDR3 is TGTGCCAGTAGTATGGAGGGCCAAGATTACGAGCAGTACTTC. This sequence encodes CASSMEGQDYEQYF.

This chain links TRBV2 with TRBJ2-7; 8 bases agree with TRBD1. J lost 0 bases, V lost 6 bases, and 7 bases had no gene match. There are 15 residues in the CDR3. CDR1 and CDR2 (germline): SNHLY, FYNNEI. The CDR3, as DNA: TGTGCCAGCAGACAAAACAGGGGGAGCTCCTACGAGCAGTACTTC. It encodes CASRQNRGSSYEQYF.

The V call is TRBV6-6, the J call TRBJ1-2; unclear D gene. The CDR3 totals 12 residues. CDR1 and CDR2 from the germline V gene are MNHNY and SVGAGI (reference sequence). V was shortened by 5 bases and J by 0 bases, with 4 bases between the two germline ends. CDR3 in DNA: TGTGCCAGCAGTCCCTCTAACTATGGCTACACCTTC. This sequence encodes CASSPSNYGYTF.

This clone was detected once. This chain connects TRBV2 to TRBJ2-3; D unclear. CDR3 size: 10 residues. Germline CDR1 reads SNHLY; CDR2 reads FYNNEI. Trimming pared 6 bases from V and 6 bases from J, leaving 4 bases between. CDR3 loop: CASREDTQYF. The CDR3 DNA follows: TGTGCCAGCAGGGAGGATACGCAGTATTTT.

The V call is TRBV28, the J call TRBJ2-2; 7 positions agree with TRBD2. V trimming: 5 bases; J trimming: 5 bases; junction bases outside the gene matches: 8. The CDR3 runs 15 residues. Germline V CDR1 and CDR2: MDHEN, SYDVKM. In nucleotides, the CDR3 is TGTGCCAGCAGTAACGGGGGGACGGGGACCGGGGAGCTGTTTTTT. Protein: CASSNGGTGTGELFF.

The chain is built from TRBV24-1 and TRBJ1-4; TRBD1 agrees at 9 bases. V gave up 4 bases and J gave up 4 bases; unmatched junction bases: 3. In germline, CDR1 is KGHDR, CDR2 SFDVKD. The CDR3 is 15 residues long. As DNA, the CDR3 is TGTGCCACCAGTGACGGACAGGGGAATAATGAAAAACTGTTTTTT. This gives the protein CATSDGQGNNEKLFF.

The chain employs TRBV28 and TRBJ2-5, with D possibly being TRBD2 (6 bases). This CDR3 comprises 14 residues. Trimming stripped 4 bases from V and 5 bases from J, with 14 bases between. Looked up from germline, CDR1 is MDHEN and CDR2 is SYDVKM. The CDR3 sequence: CASSYGIRGETQYF. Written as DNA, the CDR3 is TGTGCCAGCAGTTATGGGATTCGGGGGGAGACCCAGTACTTC.

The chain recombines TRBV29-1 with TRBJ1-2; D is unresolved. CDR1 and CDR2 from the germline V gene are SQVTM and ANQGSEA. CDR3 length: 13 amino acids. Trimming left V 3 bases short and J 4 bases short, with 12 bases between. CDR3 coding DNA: TGCAGCGTTGATACCGGGATGACCTATGGCTACACCTTC. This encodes CSVDTGMTYGYTF. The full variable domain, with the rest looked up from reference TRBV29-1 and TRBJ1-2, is SAVISQKPSRDICQRGTSLTIQCQVDSQVTMMFWYRQQPGQSLTLIATANQGSEATYESGFVIDKFPISRPNLTFSTLTVSNMSPEDSSIYLCSVDTGMTYGYTFGSGTRLTVV.

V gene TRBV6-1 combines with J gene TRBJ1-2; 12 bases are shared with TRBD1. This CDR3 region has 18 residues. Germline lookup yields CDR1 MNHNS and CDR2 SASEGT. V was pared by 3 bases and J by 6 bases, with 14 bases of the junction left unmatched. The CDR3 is CASSEPGTGGAFYNGYTF. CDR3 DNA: TGTGCCAGCAGTGAGCCCGGGACAGGGGGCGCGTTTTATAATGGCTACACCTTC.

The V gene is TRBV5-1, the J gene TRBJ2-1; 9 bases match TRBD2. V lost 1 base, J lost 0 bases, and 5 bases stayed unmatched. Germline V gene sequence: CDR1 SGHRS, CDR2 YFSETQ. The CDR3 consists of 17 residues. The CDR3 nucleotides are TGCGCCAGCAGCTTGAGGGGTAGCGGGAGCTCCTACAATGAGCAGTTCTTC. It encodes CASSLRGSGSSYNEQFF.

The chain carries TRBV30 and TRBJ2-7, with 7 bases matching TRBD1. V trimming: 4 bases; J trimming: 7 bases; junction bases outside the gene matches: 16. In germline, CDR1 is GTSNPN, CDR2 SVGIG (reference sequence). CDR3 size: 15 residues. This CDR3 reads CAWKRQGLAVEEQYF. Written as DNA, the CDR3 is TGTGCCTGGAAACGACAGGGCCTCGCGGTGGAGGAGCAGTACTTC.

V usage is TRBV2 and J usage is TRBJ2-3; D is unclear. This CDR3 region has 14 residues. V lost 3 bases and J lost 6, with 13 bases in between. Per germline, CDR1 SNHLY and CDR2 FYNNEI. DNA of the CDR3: TGTGCCAGCAGTGAGCAGTCTTTCAGGGATACGCAGTATTTT. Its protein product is CASSEQSFRDTQYF.

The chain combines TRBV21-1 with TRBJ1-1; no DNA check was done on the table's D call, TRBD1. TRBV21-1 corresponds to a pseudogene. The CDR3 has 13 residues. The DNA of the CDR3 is TGTGCCAGCAGCAAATGTGGCACCACCGAAGCTTTCTTT. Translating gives CASSKCGTTEAFF.

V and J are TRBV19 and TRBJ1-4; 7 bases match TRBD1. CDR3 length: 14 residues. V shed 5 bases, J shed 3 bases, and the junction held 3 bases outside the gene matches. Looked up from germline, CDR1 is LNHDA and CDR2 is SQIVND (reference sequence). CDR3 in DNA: TGTGCCAGTAGTTCGGGACAGCCTAATGAAAAACTGTTTTTT. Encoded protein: CASSSGQPNEKLFF.

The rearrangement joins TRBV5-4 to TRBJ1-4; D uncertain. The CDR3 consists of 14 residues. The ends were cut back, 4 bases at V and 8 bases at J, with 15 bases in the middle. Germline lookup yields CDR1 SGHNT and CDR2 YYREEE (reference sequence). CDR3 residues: CASSPNSLPEKLFF. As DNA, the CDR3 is TGTGCCAGCAGCCCCAACTCTCTTCCAGAAAAACTGTTTTTT.

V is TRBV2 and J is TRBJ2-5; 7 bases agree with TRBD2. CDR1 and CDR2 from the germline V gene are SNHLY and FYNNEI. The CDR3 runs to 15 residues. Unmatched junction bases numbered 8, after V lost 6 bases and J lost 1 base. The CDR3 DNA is TGTGCCAGCAGCAGGACTAGGTTCATCCAAGAGACCCAGTACTTC. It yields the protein CASSRTRFIQETQYF.

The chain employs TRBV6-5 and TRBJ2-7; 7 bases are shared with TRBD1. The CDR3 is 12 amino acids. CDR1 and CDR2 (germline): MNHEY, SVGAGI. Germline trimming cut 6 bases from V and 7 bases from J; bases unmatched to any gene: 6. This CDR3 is CASRTGLGEQYF. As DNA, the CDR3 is TGTGCCAGCAGGACAGGGCTAGGTGAGCAGTACTTC.

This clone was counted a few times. The CDR3 reads CASSSIGGRGEKLFF. CDR3 coding DNA: TGTGCCAGCAGCTCGATAGGGGGCCGTGGGGAAAAACTGTTTTTT. The V gene is TRBV7-8, the J gene TRBJ1-4, with 7 bases matching TRBD1. The germline CDR1 and CDR2 sequences are SGHVS and FQNEAQ. Trimming removed 4 bases from V and 8 bases from J; junction bases left unmatched: 10. The CDR3 contains 15 residues. The full variable domain, its missing parts supplied by reference TRBV7-8 and TRBJ1-4, is GAGVSQSPRYKVAKRGQDVALRCDPISGHVSLFWYQQALGQGPEFLTYFQNEAQLDKSGLPSDRFFAERPEGSVSTLKIQRTQQEDSAVYLCASSSIGGRGEKLFFGSGTQLSVL.

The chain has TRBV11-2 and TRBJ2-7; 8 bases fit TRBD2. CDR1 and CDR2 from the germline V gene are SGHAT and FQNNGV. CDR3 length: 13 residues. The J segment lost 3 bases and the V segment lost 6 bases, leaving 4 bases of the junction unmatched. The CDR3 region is CASRSTSGYEQYF. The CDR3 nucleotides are TGTGCCAGCAGATCCACTAGCGGCTACGAGCAGTACTTC.

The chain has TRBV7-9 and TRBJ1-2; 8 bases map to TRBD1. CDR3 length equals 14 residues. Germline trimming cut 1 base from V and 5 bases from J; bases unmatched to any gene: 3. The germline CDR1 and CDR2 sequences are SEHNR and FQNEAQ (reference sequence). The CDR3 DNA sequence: TGTGCCAGCAGCTTAGGGGGGGACAGGTATGGCTACACCTTC. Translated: CASSLGGDRYGYTF.

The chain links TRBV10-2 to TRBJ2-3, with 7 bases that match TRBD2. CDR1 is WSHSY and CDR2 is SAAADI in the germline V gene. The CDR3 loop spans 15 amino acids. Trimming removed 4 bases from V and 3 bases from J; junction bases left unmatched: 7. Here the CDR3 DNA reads TGCGCCAGCAGTGTCGGGGCGGGGGTTACAGATACGCAGTATTTT. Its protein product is CASSVGAGVTDTQYF.

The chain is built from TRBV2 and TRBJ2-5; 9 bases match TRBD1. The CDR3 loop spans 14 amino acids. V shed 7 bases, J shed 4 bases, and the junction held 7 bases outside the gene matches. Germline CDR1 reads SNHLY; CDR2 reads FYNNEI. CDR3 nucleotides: TGTGCCAGCATTCGGGACAGGGCGCCAGAGACCCAGTACTTC. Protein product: CASIRDRAPETQYF.